A single sample is the source of the 24 T cell receptor beta chains below, sequenced in a study of spatial heterogeneity in lung cancer. Study findings and constraints: Tumoral mutation counts were tracked by counts of expanded intratumoral alpha and beta TCRs.

Using its own MiXCR run on the 5' RACE reads, TCRdb lists one record per CDR3 protein. The top ten clones hold 6.5% to 9% of a sample with around 13,000 distinct CDR3 sequences, around 3.8% of them seen once. Time point of the sample: sample taken at primary tumor resection. The antigens of these receptors remain unknown. Sequencing used lung tumor tissue, obtained at surgery. These receptor sequences come from a male donor with early-stage non-small cell lung cancer.

This clonotype was seen at least ten times. The chain combines TRBV2 with TRBJ2-2, with TRBD2 identical over 9 bases. Trimming removed 3 bases from V and 3 bases from J; junction bases left unmatched: 5. Germline V gene sequence: CDR1 SNHLY, CDR2 FYNNEI. This CDR3 spans 16 amino acids. The chain's CDR3 is CASSDGLAWDTGELFF. DNA of the CDR3: TGTGCCAGCAGTGACGGACTAGCGTGGGACACCGGGGAGCTGTTTTTT.

This clonotype has at least ten counts. The chain employs TRBV5-1 and TRBJ1-2, with unresolved D. Trimming shortened V by 4 bases and J by 4 bases, and 11 bases separated the two germline ends. Germline V gives CDR1 SGHRS, CDR2 YFSETQ. The CDR3 length is 13 residues. The CDR3 loop is CASSAAGFYGYTF. CDR3 nucleotide sequence: TGCGCCAGCAGCGCGGCAGGCTTCTATGGCTACACCTTC.

This clonotype ranks as medium-sized (0.01 to 0.1%). The genes are TRBV10-2 and TRBJ1-5; no clear D gene. The CDR3 loop spans 13 amino acids. CDR1 and CDR2 (germline): WSHSY, SAAADI. Trimming removed 8 bases at V and 6 bases at J, with 14 bases between. The chain's CDR3 is CASRIDSGQPQHF. Here the CDR3 DNA reads TGCGCCAGCCGGATCGACTCGGGTCAGCCCCAGCATTTT.

This clonotype was counted ten times or more. The chain couples TRBV20-1 to TRBJ2-5, with D tentatively TRBD2 (6 bases). In germline, CDR1 is DFQATT, CDR2 SNEGSKA (reference sequence). V was trimmed by 5 bases and J by 3 bases, leaving 13 bases between them. The CDR3 covers 13 residues. CDR3 DNA sequence: TGCAGTGCTGGGGACTCAATCAAAGAGACCCAGTACTTC. As protein: CSAGDSIKETQYF.

Note on this clonotype: This may be a read error, as it is one base from a much larger clone. The V and J genes are TRBV5-8 and TRBJ1-3, with D perhaps matching TRBD1 (5 bases). Germline CDR1 reads SGHTS; CDR2 reads YDEGEE. Trimming took 1 base from V and 0 from J, leaving 11 bases between them. The CDR3 contains 16 residues. CDR3 loop: CASSLQGLRSGNTIYF. In nucleotides, the CDR3 is TGTGCCAGCAGCTTGCAGGGACTGCGCTCTGGAAACACCATATATTTT.

Within the sample, this clonotype is medium-sized. The chain employs TRBV5-4 and TRBJ2-1, with D possibly TRBD2 on 6 matching bases. The CDR3 totals 15 residues. Per germline, CDR1 SGHNT and CDR2 YYREEE (reference sequence). Trimming took 4 bases from V and 8 from J, leaving 19 bases between them. The chain's CDR3 is CASSPNLGWGDEQFF. The CDR3, as DNA: TGTGCCAGCAGCCCCAACTTGGGGTGGGGGGATGAGCAGTTCTTC.

This clonotype was picked up many times. The rearrangement links TRBV19 to TRBJ1-4, with D perhaps matching TRBD1 (6 bases). This CDR3 is 13 amino acids long. V was cut by 9 bases and J by 3 bases, with 11 bases left in between. In germline, CDR1 is LNHDA, CDR2 SQIVND (reference sequence). CDR3 nucleotides: TGTGCCAGCAGGGGACAAGCTAATGAAAAACTGTTTTTT. It specifies CASRGQANEKLFF.

There are many counts of this clonotype. The V call is TRBV12-3 or TRBV12-4, the J call TRBJ2-7, with a weak D call TRBD2 (6 bases). This CDR3 is built from 12 residues. V lost 6 bases, J lost 2 bases, and 8 bases lay in between. For the CDR3, the DNA is TGTGCCAGCAGCAGCGGGCCCTACGAGCAGTACGTC. It is translated as CASSSGPYEQYV.

This clonotype was seen many times. The chain links TRBV20-1 to TRBJ2-1, with TRBD1 matching 7 bases. Germline CDR1 and CDR2: DFQATT and SNEGSKA (reference sequence). Germline trimming cut 1 base from V and 6 bases from J; bases unmatched to any gene: 6. CDR3 length: 14 residues. The CDR3 DNA sequence: TGCAGTGCTAGAGTTGAGGGGGCCCTCAATGAGCAGTTCTTC. It translates to CSARVEGALNEQFF.

The rearrangement joins TRBV19 to TRBJ1-2; 7 nucleotides match TRBD1. Per the germline V gene, CDR1 is LNHDA and CDR2 is SQIVND (reference sequence). This CDR3 contains 15 residues. V was pared by 0 bases and J by 8 bases, with 9 bases of the junction left unmatched. CDR3 in DNA: TGTGCCAGTAGTATAGATTGGGTACAGGGGAGCGGCTACACCTTC. This codes for CASSIDWVQGSGYTF.

This clonotype appeared many times. The genes are TRBV7-9 and TRBJ1-1; D gene uncertain. Germline values: CDR1 SEHNR, CDR2 FQNEAQ (reference sequence). CDR3 length: 13 amino acids. With 7 bases removed from V and 1 base from J, the gap between germline ends came to 10 bases. The CDR3 bases are TGTGCCAGCACATTGGGAGAGAACACTGAAGCTTTCTTT. This sequence encodes CASTLGENTEAFF.

This clonotype is termed medium-sized (0.01 to 0.1%). This chain connects TRBV27 to TRBJ1-6; no clear D gene. Trimming cost V 8 bases and J 7 bases, with 18 bases left between them. The CDR3 is made up of 15 amino acids. In germline, CDR1 is MNHEY, CDR2 SMNVEV (reference sequence). CDR3 amino acids: CASRIGPGNNSPLHF. The CDR3 coding sequence is TGTGCCAGCCGCATCGGACCCGGGAACAATTCACCCCTCCACTTT.

The rearrangement uses TRBV3-1 and TRBJ2-3, with D unclear. The germline V and J ends were trimmed by 3 bases and 8 bases, with 9 bases remaining between them. The CDR3 has 12 amino acids. The germline CDR1 and CDR2 sequences are LGHDT and YNNKEL (reference sequence). The DNA for the CDR3 is TGTGCCAGCAGCCAGGAAGCCGCTACGCAGTATTTT. This codes for CASSQEAATQYF.

This clonotype came up a few times. V is TRBV27 and J is TRBJ2-3; D might be TRBD2 (5 bases). Trimming removed 3 bases at V and 6 bases at J, with 13 bases between. The CDR3 is made up of 14 amino acids. Per germline, CDR1 MNHEY and CDR2 SMNVEV (reference sequence). The CDR3 protein is CASSFRTRGDTQYF. In nucleotides, the CDR3 is TGTGCCAGCAGTTTCAGGACTCGAGGGGATACGCAGTATTTT.

J is TRBJ1-1 and V is TRBV5-1, with TRBD1 as a possible D gene (5 bases). The V end lost 1 base, the J end lost 4 bases, and 11 bases lay between the germline ends. CDR1 SGHRS and CDR2 YFSETQ come from the germline V gene. The CDR3 contains 14 residues. CDR3 nucleotide sequence: TGCGCCAGCAGCTTGAGCGGGCAGGGCACTGAAGCTTTCTTT. This sequence encodes CASSLSGQGTEAFF.

In its sample, this clonotype was seen many times. The CDR3 DNA reads TGTGCCAGCAGCTTGGCCCAGAACGAGCAGTACTTC. Its protein is CASSLAQNEQYF. The chain recombines TRBV5-6 with TRBJ2-7, with D hard to call. The CDR3 sequence is 12 residues long. The germline gives CDR1 SGHDT, CDR2 YYEEEE. V was shortened by 0 bases and J by 5 bases, with 6 bases between the two germline ends.

This clonotype was counted only a few times. The rearrangement links TRBV4-1 to TRBJ2-4; 10 bases fit TRBD2. CDR1 and CDR2 from the germline V gene are MGHRA and YSYEKL. V lost 2 bases to trimming and J lost 5 bases; unmatched junction nucleotides: 3. This CDR3 is 15 amino acids long. The CDR3 spells CASSQSTSGQNIQYF. In DNA form, the CDR3 reads TGCGCCAGCAGCCAATCGACTAGCGGGCAAAACATTCAGTACTTC.

In its sample, this clonotype ranks as medium-sized. This chain joins TRBV29-1 and TRBJ2-2; D is undetermined. Germline V gene sequence: CDR1 SQVTM, CDR2 ANQGSEA. V lost 4 bases and J 0 bases, leaving 6 bases between the germline ends. This CDR3 region has 13 residues. CDR3 amino acids: CSVATPNTGELFF. The CDR3 DNA sequence: TGCAGCGTTGCCACCCCGAACACCGGGGAGCTGTTTTTT.

This clonotype occurred many times. The chain uses TRBV5-1 and TRBJ2-7; D is perhaps TRBD1 (6 bases). This CDR3 is 13 amino acids long. Germline V gene lookup returns CDR1 SGHRS and CDR2 YFSETQ. V dropped 4 bases and J dropped 4 bases, with 12 bases sitting between them. The CDR3 sequence: CASSDTGLYEQYF. Written as DNA, the CDR3 is TGCGCCAGCAGCGACACAGGGTTGTACGAGCAGTACTTC.

This clonotype has only a few counts. The genes are TRBV29-1 and TRBJ1-1, with a possible D match to TRBD1 (6 bases). The ends were cut back, 7 bases at V and 1 base at J, with 13 bases in the middle. The germline V gene encodes CDR1 SQVTM and CDR2 ANQGSEA. CDR3 length: 13 residues. The CDR3 protein is CSAGRGTNTEAFF. CDR3 coding DNA: TGCAGCGCCGGCAGGGGCACGAACACTGAAGCTTTCTTT.

This clonotype was seen ten or more times. V gene TRBV20-1 combines with J gene TRBJ2-3; maybe TRBD2 (5 bases). This CDR3 spans 14 amino acids. Trimming pared 4 bases from V and 5 bases from J, leaving 16 bases between. Germline CDR1 reads DFQATT; CDR2 reads SNEGSKA (reference sequence). The CDR3 region is CSAMLGVRGDTQYF. The CDR3 bases are TGCAGTGCTATGCTCGGGGTACGAGGAGATACGCAGTATTTT.

This clonotype was seen at least ten times. The chain has TRBV2 and TRBJ1-1, with TRBD1 matching over 7 bases. Trimming cost V 6 bases and J 5 bases; bases outside gene matches: 12. The CDR3 has 15 residues. Per the germline V gene, CDR1 is SNHLY and CDR2 is FYNNEI. The CDR3 DNA reads as TGTGCCAGCAGGGCCGACAGGGCCACTGGTACTGAAGCTTTCTTT. Translation: CASRADRATGTEAFF.

As concerns this clonotype: This clone may be a read error of a much larger clone one base away. This rearrangement joins TRBV19 to TRBJ1-2; 9 nucleotides align to TRBD1. The germline gives CDR1 LNHDA, CDR2 SQIVND (reference sequence). The CDR3 spans 15 residues. CDR3 amino acids: CASISLVDRGNGYNF. The CDR3 nucleotides are TGTGCCAGTATCTCGTTGGTGGACAGGGGAAATGGCTACAACTTC.

By sample fraction, this clonotype is medium-sized (0.01 to 0.1%). The rearrangement links TRBV6-5 to TRBJ2-7, with 9 nucleotides matching TRBD1. CDR3 length equals 15 residues. V dropped 5 bases and J dropped 2; count of bases not matched to a gene: 7. Germline V gives CDR1 MNHEY, CDR2 SVGAGI. The CDR3 here is CASSDGQGPTYEQYF. Written as DNA, the CDR3 is TGTGCCAGCAGTGATGGACAGGGGCCGACCTACGAGCAGTACTTC.